This TCR beta chain was captured in a study of blood T cell repertoires in COVID-19. Per the authors' pipeline: Reference gene primer amplification gave estimated nucleated cell counts. Data came from immunoSEQ multiplex PCR; TCRdb stores just in-frame clones and leaves some out. V, J and clone size are taken as reported in that table, and D and trimming were inferred from the DNA itself. The sample lists fewer than 350,000 clones; 85% were seen once. Participants spanned ages about 18 to 100 years and resided in 20 to 30 US areas. Someone with COVID-19 had been met by exposed participants within 2 weeks before study entry. J was trimmed by 2 bases and V by 2 bases; bases with no gene match: 15. Per germline, CDR1 LNHDA and CDR2 SQIVND (reference sequence). The CDR3 has 18 amino acids.

This TCR came from a woman in her 30s who had been exposed to COVID-19. Sequencing input: PBMCs or T cells enriched from blood (not recorded which). V gene TRBV19 combines with J gene TRBJ2-7; 7 bases are shared with TRBD1. The CDR3 nucleotides read TGTGCCAGTAGTATAAGGTCGCAGGGGGAAAAGCGAACCTACGAGCAGTACTTC. This gives the protein CASSIRSQGEKRTYEQYF.